This entry concerns a single TCR beta chain. Its cognate antigen is unknown. The CDR3 loop spans 15 amino acids. The V and J ends lost 7 bases and 2 bases, in that order; junction bases with no gene match: 9. CDR1 is LGHNA and CDR2 is YSLEER in the germline V gene. These data come from a study of response to subunit inactivated influenza vaccine. General study results and limits: Authors proposed each seasonal influenza vaccination draws in few new T cells.

TCRdb re-called the RT-PCR reads with MiXCR, one entry per CDR3 protein. The sample has fewer than 600,000 distinct CDR3 sequences, roughly 7.6% seen once. This TCR was recovered from a man aged 45 to 70 who received an inactivated influenza vaccine. The chain is built from TRBV4-3 and TRBJ2-3, with 7 bases fitting TRBD2. The starting material was PBMCs from blood, obtained 23 to 25 months after vaccination. CDR3 amino acids: CASTPSGLVTDTQYF. In DNA form, the CDR3 reads TGCGCCAGCACCCCCAGCGGACTAGTCACAGATACGCAGTATTTT.